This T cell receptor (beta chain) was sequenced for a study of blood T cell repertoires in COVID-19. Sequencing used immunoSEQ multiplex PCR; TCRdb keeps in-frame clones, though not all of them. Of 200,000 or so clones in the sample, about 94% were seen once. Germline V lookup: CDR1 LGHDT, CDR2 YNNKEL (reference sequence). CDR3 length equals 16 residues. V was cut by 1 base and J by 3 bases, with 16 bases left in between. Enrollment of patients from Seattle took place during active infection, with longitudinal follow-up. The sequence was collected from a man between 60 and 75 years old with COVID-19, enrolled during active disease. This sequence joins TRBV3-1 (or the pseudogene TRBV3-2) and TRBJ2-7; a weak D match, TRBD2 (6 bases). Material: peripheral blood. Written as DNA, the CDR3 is TGTGCCAGCAGCCAAGTTTTGTCTAGCGCTAACTACGAGCAGTACTTC. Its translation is CASSQVLSSANYEQYF.